The 5 T cell receptor beta chains given below trace back to one sample, sequenced in a study of T cell changes during pregnancy in multiple sclerosis. Sequenced by immunoSEQ multiplex PCR; TCRdb stores in-frame clones only, minus some. The sample contains roughly 50,000 clones, over 80% of which appear only once. Sequencing used CD4+ T cells from peripheral blood mononuclear cells, obtained in the third trimester of pregnancy. The receptors come from a female donor with multiple sclerosis, enrolled in a pregnancy study.

The chain recombines TRBV30 with TRBJ1-1; D is undetermined. Trimming left V 8 bases short and J 7 bases short, with 29 bases between. The germline V gene has CDR1 GTSNPN and CDR2 SVGIG (reference sequence). CDR3 length equals 16 residues. For the CDR3, the DNA is TGTGCCGGAAAACGAACTAGTGGACTATCCTCCCGTGAAGCTTTCTTT. Its protein is CAGKRTSGLSSREAFF.

The chain links TRBV30 to TRBJ2-7; perhaps TRBD1 as D (5 bases). V lost 3 bases, J lost 1 base, and 13 bases lay in between. Germline lookup yields CDR1 GTSNPN and CDR2 SVGIG (reference sequence). The length of the CDR3 is 14 residues. CDR3 protein: CAWSVWGPSYEQYF. The CDR3, as DNA: TGTGCCTGGAGCGTATGGGGCCCGTCCTACGAGCAGTACTTC.

This clone appeared a single time. This chain connects TRBV11-1 to TRBJ1-3; TRBD1 might be the D (6 bases). The CDR3 contains 16 residues. Trimming cost V 3 bases and J 0 bases, with 12 bases left between them. The V gene's germline CDR1 is SGHAT and CDR2 FQDESV (reference sequence). The CDR3 DNA reads as TGTGCCAGCAGCTTTGGACAGCTTTACTCTGGAAACACCATATATTTT. It specifies CASSFGQLYSGNTIYF.

This chain joins TRBV19 and TRBJ2-3; D is undetermined. The CDR3 is 14 residues long. CDR1 is LNHDA and CDR2 is SQIVND in the germline V gene (reference sequence). The V gene lost 3 bases and the J gene lost 11 bases, with 18 bases spanning the gap. This CDR3 reads CASSMGQVFLQQYF. Written as DNA, the CDR3 is TGTGCCAGTAGTATGGGCCAGGTTTTCCTACAGCAGTATTTT.

This clone is deemed medium-sized (0.01 to 0.1%). The chain is built from TRBV5-1 and TRBJ2-3; TRBD1 aligns across 9 bases. The CDR3 consists of 16 residues. The germline V gene encodes CDR1 SGHRS and CDR2 YFSETQ. J gave up 2 bases and V 0 bases, and 4 bases lay outside the gene matches. The CDR3 DNA is TGCGCCAGCAGCTTGGGGGGACAGGGAGCCACAGATACGCAGTATTTT. This gives the protein CASSLGGQGATDTQYF.